These 26 T cell receptor beta chains originate from one sample sequenced in a study of early T cells in non-severe SARS-CoV-2 infection. From the 5' RACE reads, TCRdb called clonotypes with MiXCR, one entry per CDR3 protein. This sample has about 37,000 distinct CDR3 sequences, with 5.8% found just once. Sequenced sample: whole blood. The receptors derive from an adult who was a healthcare worker with PCR-confirmed SARS-CoV-2 infection or an uninfected control (not recorded which).

The V gene is TRBV24-1, the J gene TRBJ2-1; 14 bases match TRBD2. Germline V gene lookup returns CDR1 KGHDR and CDR2 SFDVKD. The trim removed 5 bases at V and 8 bases at J, leaving 10 bases unmatched. This CDR3 contains 17 residues. For the CDR3, the DNA is TGTGCCACCAGTGGCCCACGGACTAGCGGGAGGAGGGATGAGCAGTTCTTC. Translated, it gives CATSGPRTSGRRDEQFF.

This clonotype was observed many times. The chain carries TRBV12-3 or TRBV12-4 and TRBJ1-2, with D perhaps matching TRBD1 (6 bases). V lost 6 bases and J 6 bases, leaving 14 bases between the germline ends. CDR3 size: 13 residues. The CDR3 spells CASRGHPYDGYTF. The CDR3 region has the DNA TGTGCCAGCAGGGGACATCCCTACGATGGCTACACCTTC.

This clonotype appeared many times. The DNA for the CDR3 is TGTGCCAGCAGTTTGTCCGGGACTAGCGGCCACAATGAGCAGTTCTTC. This encodes CASSLSGTSGHNEQFF. The chain carries TRBV28 and TRBJ2-1; 11 bases agree with TRBD2. The V segment lost 3 bases and the J segment 5 bases; nucleotides outside the gene matches: 6. The length of the CDR3 is 16 residues. Per the germline V gene, CDR1 is MDHEN and CDR2 is SYDVKM.

This clonotype was observed at least ten times. The gene calls are TRBV20-1 and TRBJ2-5; 9 nucleotides align to TRBD1. V shed 1 base, J shed 5 bases, and the junction held 5 bases outside the gene matches. Germline loops: CDR1 DFQATT, CDR2 SNEGSKA (reference sequence). This CDR3 spans 14 amino acids. The DNA of the CDR3 is TGCAGTGCTAGAGTACAGGGGGCGATGGAGACCCAGTACTTC. Translated, it gives CSARVQGAMETQYF.

The chain employs TRBV12-3 or TRBV12-4 and TRBJ2-6; tentative D call: TRBD1 (5 bases). The CDR3 loop spans 14 amino acids. Deletions cut 5 bases from V and 5 bases from J, with 10 bases between. This CDR3 is CASSEGVRANVLTF. The CDR3 nucleotides read TGTGCCAGCAGTGAAGGGGTGCGGGCCAACGTCCTGACTTTC.

This clonotype appeared many times. This sequence joins TRBV3-1 and TRBJ1-1, with no clear D. Trimming removed 4 bases at V and 10 bases at J, with 13 bases between. This CDR3 comprises 12 residues. Germline lookup yields CDR1 LGHDT and CDR2 YNNKEL (reference sequence). The CDR3 loop is CASSLLRTRAFF. For the CDR3, the DNA is TGTGCCAGCAGCCTTTTACGGACGCGAGCTTTCTTT.

This clonotype was found many times. The rearrangement joins TRBV28 to TRBJ2-2; D call uncertain. CDR1 is MDHEN and CDR2 is SYDVKM in the germline V gene. V was trimmed by 7 bases and J by 1 base, leaving 7 bases between them. This CDR3 has 13 residues. CDR3 region: CASTRRNTGELFF. The CDR3 DNA sequence: TGTGCCAGCACCCGCCGGAACACCGGGGAGCTGTTTTTT.

This clonotype was counted between two and nine times. The rearrangement joins TRBV25-1 to TRBJ2-6, with 9 positions matching TRBD1. This CDR3 has 15 amino acids. V gave up 6 bases and J gave up 2 bases; unmatched junction bases: 2. Germline CDR1 is MGHDK and CDR2 is SYGVNS. The CDR3 nucleotides are TGTGCCAGCAGGGACAGGGGAGCTGGGGCCAACGTCCTGACTTTC. This codes for CASRDRGAGANVLTF.

This clonotype turned up a few times. The chain recombines TRBV19 with TRBJ2-1; 13 bases agree with TRBD2. Germline V gene sequence: CDR1 LNHDA, CDR2 SQIVND (reference sequence). V trimming: 5 bases; J trimming: 7 bases; junction bases outside the gene matches: 2. CDR3 length equals 14 residues. The CDR3 loop reads CASSSGLAGNEQFF. DNA for the CDR3: TGTGCCAGTAGTTCGGGACTAGCGGGGAATGAGCAGTTCTTC.

This sequence joins TRBV7-2 and TRBJ2-5; 9 positions match TRBD1. This CDR3 is built from 16 residues. With 1 base clipped from V and 0 bases from J, the junction kept 3 bases outside the gene matches. Germline assignment: CDR1 SGHTA and CDR2 FQGNSA. The chain's CDR3 is CASSLEWTGDQETQYF. DNA of the CDR3: TGTGCCAGCAGCTTAGAATGGACAGGGGACCAAGAGACCCAGTACTTC.

This clonotype was recorded at least ten times. The chain is built from TRBV20-1 and TRBJ2-3; tentative D call: TRBD1 (8 bases). Trimming removed 7 bases from V and 5 bases from J, with 13 bases in between. Germline V gene data show CDR1 as DFQATT and CDR2 as SNEGSKA (reference sequence). The CDR3 extends over 12 amino acids. The DNA for the CDR3 is TGCAGTGGGAACAGGGGGGGAGATACGCAGTATTTT. It translates to CSGNRGGDTQYF.

This clonotype was counted many times. CDR3 DNA sequence: TGTGCCAGCTCACCAATCCTACTATCGGATACGCAGTATTTT. Translating it yields CASSPILLSDTQYF. The genes are TRBV18 and TRBJ2-3; D is undetermined. The CDR3 totals 14 residues. Germline V gene data show CDR1 as KGHSH and CDR2 as LQKENI. The ends were cut back, 2 bases at V and 6 bases at J, with 12 bases in the middle. Based on the CDR3 plus reference TRBV18 and TRBJ2-3, the full variable domain is NAGVMQNPRHLVRRRGQEARLRCSPMKGHSHVYWYRQLPEEGLKFMVYLQKENIIDESGMPKERFSAEFPKEGPSILRIQQVVRGDSAAYFCASSPILLSDTQYFGPGTRLTVL.

This clonotype was detected many times. CDR3 loop: CASSSTGRTDTQYF. The CDR3 region has the DNA TGTGCCAGCAGCTCGACAGGGAGGACAGATACGCAGTATTTT. The rearrangement links TRBV7-9 to TRBJ2-3; maybe TRBD1 (7 bases). Germline V gives CDR1 SEHNR, CDR2 FQNEAQ (reference sequence). V lost 4 bases and J 3 bases, leaving 11 bases between the germline ends. The CDR3 runs to 14 residues.

This clonotype occurred many times. This sequence joins TRBV12-3 or TRBV12-4 and TRBJ1-1; TRBD1 aligns across 12 bases. The trim removed 7 bases at V and 5 bases at J, leaving 8 bases unmatched. There are 15 residues in the CDR3. Here the CDR3 DNA reads TGTGCCAGCACCCCAGGGACAGGGGGCGAGACTGAAGCTTTCTTT. Protein sequence: CASTPGTGGETEAFF.

This clonotype was counted at least ten times. The chain links TRBV11-2 to TRBJ1-2, with D maybe TRBD1 (5 bases). Germline CDR1 and CDR2: SGHAT and FQNNGV. V was pared by 0 bases and J by 3 bases, with 5 bases between. The CDR3 covers 13 residues. The CDR3 loop reads CASSLEGDYGYTF. The CDR3 nucleotides are TGTGCCAGCAGCTTAGAGGGGGACTATGGCTACACCTTC.

This clonotype was picked up a small number of times. The chain carries TRBV5-1 and TRBJ2-6, with a tentative D call TRBD1 (6 bases). Germline values: CDR1 SGHRS, CDR2 YFSETQ. The CDR3 sequence is 15 residues long. With 4 bases removed from V and 2 bases from J, the gap between germline ends came to 10 bases. In nucleotides, the CDR3 is TGCGCCAGCAGCGTACAGGGCGCTGGGGCCAACGTCCTGACTTTC. Translation: CASSVQGAGANVLTF.

A few counts support this clonotype. This chain connects TRBV7-2 to TRBJ1-5; unclear D gene. V lost 5 bases and J lost 0, with 11 bases in between. Germline loops: CDR1 SGHTA, CDR2 FQGNSA. This CDR3 contains 15 residues. The CDR3 here is CASSPQVDSNQPQHF. The DNA of the CDR3 is TGTGCCAGCAGCCCCCAGGTGGATAGCAATCAGCCCCAGCATTTT.

This clonotype was detected many times. This sequence joins TRBV9 and TRBJ2-1, with 13 positions matching TRBD2. The junction had 14 bases not matched to a gene; V was cut back by 4 bases and J by 7 bases. This CDR3 is built from 18 residues. Germline V gene sequence: CDR1 SGDLS, CDR2 YYNGEE. The CDR3 protein is CASSKSFYGLAGENEQFF. Written as DNA, the CDR3 is TGTGCCAGCAGCAAATCCTTCTACGGACTAGCGGGAGAAAATGAGCAGTTCTTC.

This clonotype came up many times. This rearrangement joins TRBV12-3 or TRBV12-4 to TRBJ1-2; D is ambiguous. This CDR3 contains 12 residues. Trimming left V 4 bases short and J 4 bases short, with 7 bases between. The CDR3 nucleotides read TGTGCCAGCAGTTGGTCGATCTATGGCTACACCTTC. Amino acids: CASSWSIYGYTF.

This clonotype came up a few times. This chain links TRBV3-1 with TRBJ2-7; 11 nucleotides line up with TRBD2. The V gene's germline CDR1 is LGHDT and CDR2 YNNKEL (reference sequence). The length of the CDR3 is 14 residues. Germline trimming cut 3 bases from V and 6 bases from J; bases unmatched to any gene: 4. Here the CDR3 reads CASSQPLAGGEQYF. CDR3 DNA sequence: TGTGCCAGCAGCCAGCCTCTAGCGGGAGGCGAGCAGTACTTC.

This clonotype was seen repeatedly, ten times or more. V is TRBV4-3 and J is TRBJ1-4; D is undetermined. This CDR3 is built from 15 residues. Germline CDR1 LGHNA, CDR2 YSLEER. Trimming took 0 bases from V and 6 from J, leaving 11 bases between them. This CDR3 is CASSQDEWRDEKLFF. The CDR3 bases are TGCGCCAGCAGCCAAGACGAGTGGCGGGATGAAAAACTGTTTTTT.

This clonotype came up a few times. The rearrangement uses TRBV11-2 and TRBJ1-6; TRBD1 might be the D (5 bases). The V end lost 5 bases, the J end lost 7 bases, and 9 bases lay between the germline ends. In germline, CDR1 is SGHAT, CDR2 FQNNGV. The CDR3 extends over 13 amino acids. In DNA form, the CDR3 reads TGTGCCAGCAGCCGACAGCCGAATTCACCCCTCCACTTT. The encoded protein is CASSRQPNSPLHF.

In this sample, this clonotype turned up many times. V is TRBV4-1 and J is TRBJ1-1; D call uncertain. The CDR3 has 18 residues. V gave up 0 bases and J gave up 3 bases, with 20 bases separating them. CDR1 MGHRA and CDR2 YSYEKL come from the germline V gene. For the CDR3, the DNA is TGCGCCAGCAGCCAAGAGTCGCGGACCAGTAAGTTGGACACTGAAGCTTTCTTT. This codes for CASSQESRTSKLDTEAFF.

At least ten counts were recorded for this clonotype. The chain recombines TRBV19 with TRBJ2-7; 14 bases agree with TRBD2. CDR3 length equals 14 residues. J was trimmed by 4 bases and V by 6 bases; bases with no gene match: 2. The germline V gene encodes CDR1 LNHDA and CDR2 SQIVND (reference sequence). The chain's CDR3 is CASSGTSGSYEQYF. The CDR3 nucleotides are TGTGCCAGTAGCGGGACTAGCGGGAGTTACGAGCAGTACTTC.

This clonotype has just one count. The gene calls are TRBV6-2 or TRBV6-3 and TRBJ2-5; D is perhaps TRBD2 (5 bases). From germline, CDR1 is MNHEY and CDR2 SVGEGT. V lost 5 bases and J lost 2, with 9 bases in between. This CDR3 has 13 amino acids. Written as DNA, the CDR3 is TGTGCCAGCAGTCTACTAGAACAAGAGACCCAGTACTTC. Translation: CASSLLEQETQYF.

This clonotype was observed many times. The chain carries TRBV7-2 and TRBJ1-6; weak D call: TRBD1 (5 bases). The V gene lost 0 bases and the J gene lost 5 bases, with 17 bases spanning the gap. Germline lookup yields CDR1 SGHTA and CDR2 FQGNSA. CDR3 length: 18 residues. The CDR3 region is CASSLAGWGAGNNSPLHF. The CDR3 coding sequence is TGTGCCAGCAGCTTAGCGGGTTGGGGTGCAGGGAATAATTCACCCCTCCACTTT. Drawing the rest from reference TRBV7-2 and TRBJ1-6, the complete variable domain is GAGVSQSPSNKVTEKGKDVELRCDPISGHTALYWYRQSLGQGLEFLIYFQGNSAPDKSGLPSDRFSAERTGGSVSTLTIQRTQQEDSAVYLCASSLAGWGAGNNSPLHFGNGTRLTVT.